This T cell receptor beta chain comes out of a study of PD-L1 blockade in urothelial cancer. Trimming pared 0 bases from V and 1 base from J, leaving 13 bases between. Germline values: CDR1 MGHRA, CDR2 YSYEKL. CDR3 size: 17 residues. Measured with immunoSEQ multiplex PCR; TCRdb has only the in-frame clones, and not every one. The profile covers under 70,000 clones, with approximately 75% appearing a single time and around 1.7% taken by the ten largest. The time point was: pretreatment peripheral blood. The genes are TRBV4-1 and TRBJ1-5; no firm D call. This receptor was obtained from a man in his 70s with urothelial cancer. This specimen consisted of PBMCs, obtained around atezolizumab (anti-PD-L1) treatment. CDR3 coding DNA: TGCGCCAGCAGCCAAGATCGGGTGGTAGGAAGCAATCAGCCCCAGCATTTT. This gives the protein CASSQDRVVGSNQPQHF.